The 24 T cell receptor beta chains below were found in one sample sequenced in a study of blood T cells in healthy people across ages. The use of a sample-barcoded 5' primer and a J-beta primer mix characterized a second PCR of about 7 to 12 cycles. TCRdb redid the calling of the 5' RACE reads with MiXCR, one entry per CDR3 protein. Among more than 800,000 distinct CDR3 sequences listed, 29% were seen once. The sample was blood. These receptors all stem from a woman aged 80 or over in good health.

This clonotype was seen many times. The V gene is TRBV28, the J gene TRBJ1-2, with D uncertain. Germline V gives CDR1 MDHEN, CDR2 SYDVKM. The CDR3 is made up of 14 amino acids. Between the trimmed V and J ends, which lost 7 bases and 0 bases, there was a span of 12 bases. The CDR3 region is CASISAGTNYGYTF. The CDR3 region has the DNA TGTGCCAGCATCTCGGCAGGCACTAACTATGGCTACACCTTC.

CDR3 in DNA: TGCAGCGTTGTAGACAGGAGGTATGGCTACACCTTC. Protein product: CSVVDRRYGYTF. The chain recombines TRBV29-1 with TRBJ1-2; TRBD1 is a possible D gene (6 bases). The CDR3 consists of 12 residues. Trimming shortened V by 4 bases and J by 5 bases, and 11 bases separated the two germline ends. Germline-derived CDR1 and CDR2 are SQVTM and ANQGSEA.

The chain combines TRBV3-1 with TRBJ2-5; D ambiguous. The CDR3 is 13 amino acids. Per the germline V gene, CDR1 is LGHDT and CDR2 is YNNKEL (reference sequence). V lost 1 base and J lost 1, with 4 bases in between. CDR3 region: CASSQVFQETQYF. In DNA, the CDR3 is TGTGCCAGCAGCCAAGTTTTCCAAGAGACCCAGTACTTC.

There are many counts of this clonotype. This rearrangement joins TRBV29-1 to TRBJ2-7; TRBD1 aligns across 8 bases. The J segment lost 5 bases and the V segment lost 7 bases, leaving 4 bases of the junction unmatched. The CDR3 length is 11 residues. Per germline, CDR1 SQVTM and CDR2 ANQGSEA. In nucleotides, the CDR3 is TGCAGCGGGGGACAGGCCCACGAGCAGTACTTC. As protein: CSGGQAHEQYF.

CDR3 sequence reads: CASSAGTGFANTGELFF. The CDR3 DNA reads TGTGCCAGCAGTGCCGGGACAGGGTTCGCGAACACCGGGGAGCTGTTTTTT. V is TRBV6-5 and J is TRBJ2-2, with 9 bases that match TRBD1. This CDR3 spans 17 amino acids. Trimming cost V 5 bases and J 0 bases; bases outside gene matches: 7. Germline CDR1 MNHEY, CDR2 SVGAGI.

This clonotype appeared many times. The chain is built from TRBV5-1 and TRBJ1-4; 7 nucleotides align to TRBD1. This CDR3 comprises 16 residues. Germline-derived CDR1 and CDR2 are SGHRS and YFSETQ. Trimming removed 4 bases from V and 11 bases from J; junction bases left unmatched: 17. CDR3 coding DNA: TGCGCCAGCAGCCCCGGAACCGACAGGGATTGGAGCAAACTGTTTTTT. Translating gives CASSPGTDRDWSKLFF.

About this clonotype itself: A much larger clone differs from this one at a single base, so this may be a read error. The V gene is TRBV7-2, the J gene TRBJ2-4; D gene unclear. CDR1 SGHTA and CDR2 FQGNSA come from the germline V gene. CDR3 length: 14 residues. Trimming took off 2 bases at V and 0 bases at J, with 5 bases between the two ends. The CDR3, as DNA: TGTGCCAGCAGCTTACCTGCAGCCAAAAACATTCAGTACTTC. Its protein is CASSLPAAKNIQYF.

This clonotype was observed a few times. It may be a read error: a sequence one base away is much more abundant. V usage is TRBV7-9 and J usage is TRBJ1-2; the D gene is possibly TRBD1 (5 bases). Germline V gene sequence: CDR1 SEHNR, CDR2 FQNEAQ (reference sequence). This CDR3 contains 15 residues. The CDR3 nucleotides are TGTGTCAGCAGTTCAAACCTGGCGGGGGACTATGGCTACACCTTC. This codes for CVSSSNLAGDYGYTF.

This clonotype showed up many times. This chain links TRBV28 with TRBJ2-1; TRBD2 aligns across 8 bases. The CDR3 extends over 15 amino acids. Germline V gene sequence: CDR1 MDHEN, CDR2 SYDVKM. V lost 5 bases and J lost 1; bases outside the gene matches: 4. The CDR3 DNA sequence: TGTGCCAGCAGTACCCCGGGGGGGTCCTACAATGAGCAGTTCTTC. Its translation is CASSTPGGSYNEQFF.

CDR3 in amino acids: CASSPFGHLNTEAFF. The DNA for the CDR3 is TGTGCCAGCTCACCGTTCGGACACTTAAACACTGAAGCTTTCTTT. V and J are TRBV18 and TRBJ1-1; D possibly corresponds to TRBD1 (5 bases). Germline loops: CDR1 KGHSH, CDR2 LQKENI. The ends were cut back, 3 bases at V and 2 bases at J, with 13 bases in the middle. This CDR3 is 15 amino acids long.

The genes are TRBV6-2 or TRBV6-3 and TRBJ2-2; D gene ambiguous. Germline assignment: CDR1 MNHEY and CDR2 SVGEGT. This CDR3 is 15 amino acids long. V lost 6 bases to trimming and J lost 5 bases, with 16 bases between them. The chain's CDR3 is CASRSTGFLTGELFF. CDR3 DNA: TGTGCCAGCAGAAGCACCGGGTTTCTGACCGGGGAGCTGTTTTTT.

The table lists this clonotype with a few counts. This rearrangement joins TRBV20-1 to TRBJ2-2; TRBD2 matches at 13 bases. With V trimmed by 4 bases and J by 5 bases, 4 bases remained unmatched. The CDR3 spans 15 residues. In germline, CDR1 is DFQATT, CDR2 SNEGSKA (reference sequence). The CDR3 DNA reads TGCAGTGCTACAGAGACTAGCGGGGGGACCGGGGAGCTGTTTTTT. Protein product: CSATETSGGTGELFF.

V is TRBV19 and J is TRBJ1-1, with D unresolved. Germline V gives CDR1 LNHDA, CDR2 SQIVND (reference sequence). Deletions cut 3 bases from V and 0 bases from J, with 8 bases between. The CDR3 consists of 14 residues. The CDR3 DNA reads TGTGCCAGTAGTATTGGGAGACTGAACACTGAAGCTTTCTTT. Protein: CASSIGRLNTEAFF.

This clonotype showed up just a few times. V usage is TRBV7-2 and J usage is TRBJ2-6; TRBD1 is a possible D gene (5 bases). CDR1 and CDR2 from the germline V gene are SGHTA and FQGNSA. V lost 5 bases and J 2 bases, leaving 13 bases between the germline ends. There are 16 residues in the CDR3. The CDR3 sequence is CASSPWQGTGANVLTF. The CDR3 DNA is TGTGCCAGCAGCCCCTGGCAGGGAACTGGGGCCAACGTCCTGACTTTC.

Details on this clonotype: A single base separates this from a much larger clone, so it may be a read error. The chain recombines TRBV21-1 with TRBJ1-5; TRBD1, the table's D call, lacks a check against the DNA. TRBV21-1 is deemed a pseudogene. The CDR3 spans 19 residues. DNA for the CDR3: TGTGCCAGCCAAAAGAGGTCCCCGCACCGGGCCACAGCCTATCAGCCCCAGCATTTT. It encodes CASQKRSPHRATAYQPQHF.

This clonotype has a count of ten or more. The genes are TRBV12-3 or TRBV12-4 and TRBJ2-7; perhaps TRBD2 as D (5 bases). V lost 5 bases, J lost 3 bases, and 14 bases lay in between. This CDR3 has 14 residues. The CDR3 bases are TGTGCCAGCAGTCATCAGCAGCGGCGCTACGAGCAGTACTTC. This sequence encodes CASSHQQRRYEQYF.

This clonotype came up many times. This chain uses TRBV6-5 with TRBJ2-7; 11 nucleotides align to TRBD2. The CDR3 runs to 18 residues. CDR1 and CDR2 from the germline V gene are MNHEY and SVGAGI. Trimming cost V 4 bases and J 2 bases; bases outside gene matches: 13. CDR3 protein: CASSFALAGGSPAYEQYF. In DNA, the CDR3 is TGTGCCAGCAGTTTCGCCCTAGCGGGGGGTTCACCAGCCTACGAGCAGTACTTC.

The V call is TRBV7-2, the J call TRBJ1-2; 8 bases line up with TRBD1. The V gene end was trimmed by 1 base and the J gene end by 8 bases; junction bases not matched to a gene: 21. This CDR3 has 19 residues. Germline V gene sequence: CDR1 SGHTA, CDR2 FQGNSA. CDR3 in amino acids: CASSLDHPRTRQGLKGYTF. The CDR3 DNA reads TGTGCCAGCAGCTTAGACCACCCTAGAACTAGACAGGGGCTGAAGGGCTACACCTTC.

Details on this clonotype: Being one base from a much bigger clone, this may be a read error. J is TRBJ2-1 and V is TRBV29-1, with unresolved D. The V gene lost 8 bases and the J gene lost 7 bases, with 24 bases spanning the gap. The CDR3 sequence is 15 residues long. Per the germline V gene, CDR1 is SQVTM and CDR2 is ANQGSEA. The CDR3, as DNA: TGCAGCACTCTAATCGCGTCGGGCTCGAGGAATGAGCAGTTCTTC. Amino acids: CSTLIASGSRNEQFF.

The DNA for the CDR3 is TGTGCCAGCGCTAGCGGGAGCACAGATACGCAGTATTTT. This sequence encodes CASASGSTDTQYF. V usage is TRBV6-4 and J usage is TRBJ2-3; 8 bases fit TRBD2. Germline lookup yields CDR1 MRHNA and CDR2 SNTAGT. J lost 0 bases, V lost 8 bases, and 1 base had no gene match. The CDR3 extends over 13 amino acids.

The chain is built from TRBV7-9 and TRBJ1-1, with a weak D call TRBD1 (6 bases). The CDR3 loop spans 16 amino acids. The V end was cut by 6 bases, the J end by 2 bases, with 19 bases between. The germline V gene encodes CDR1 SEHNR and CDR2 FQNEAQ (reference sequence). DNA of the CDR3: TGTGCCAGCAGTCGTCTTCAGGGGAGGGGCAACACTGAAGCTTTCTTT. As protein: CASSRLQGRGNTEAFF. The whole variable domain, remainder taken from reference TRBV7-9 and TRBJ1-1, is DTGVSQNPRHKITKRGQNVTFRCDPISEHNRLYWYRQTLGQGPEFLTYFQNEAQLEKSRLLSDRFSAERPKGSFSTLEIQRTEQGDSAMYLCASSRLQGRGNTEAFFGQGTRLTVV.

In its sample, this clonotype was seen many times. This rearrangement joins TRBV7-2 to TRBJ1-6; the match to TRBD1 covers 7 bases. The CDR3 has 16 amino acids. The ends lost 4 bases at V and 0 bases at J; junction bases unmatched: 3. Germline assignment: CDR1 SGHTA and CDR2 FQGNSA. Here the CDR3 reads CASSSGQSSYNSPLHF. The CDR3 DNA sequence: TGTGCCAGCAGCTCGGGACAGAGCTCCTATAATTCACCCCTCCACTTT.

The V and J genes are TRBV7-2 and TRBJ2-3; D remains ambiguous. Germline V gives CDR1 SGHTA, CDR2 FQGNSA. The ends were cut back, 5 bases at V and 3 bases at J, with 18 bases in the middle. This CDR3 is built from 16 residues. Here the CDR3 reads CASSPRRFSGTDTQYF. In DNA form, the CDR3 reads TGTGCCAGCAGCCCCCGGCGCTTCAGTGGAACAGATACGCAGTATTTT.

This clonotype was observed once. The chain is built from TRBV4-3 and TRBJ2-7, with D possibly TRBD2 on 5 matching bases. CDR1 is LGHNA, CDR2 YSLEER, per germline. The CDR3 has 16 amino acids. Trimming shortened V by 0 bases and J by 2 bases, and 14 bases separated the two germline ends. Here the CDR3 reads CASSQESVGITYEQYF. The CDR3 nucleotides are TGCGCCAGCAGCCAAGAGTCTGTCGGGATAACCTACGAGCAGTACTTC.